This TCR beta chain comes out of a study of cytomegalovirus exposure and HLA in healthy donors (TCRdb year 2017). For the wider study: According to an earlier analysis of 587 of the donors, about 190 million T cells yielded some 110 million unique TCR beta sequences and about 280 Gb of sequence data. An early release covering roughly 600 HLA-typed donors comprised about 310 gigabases of sequencing data and around 80 million unique TCR sequences. Of the approximately 400 genotyped donors, approximately 83% fell in the genetic ancestry cluster associated with self-reported Caucasian donors. The aim of the study was to test whether cataloging public T cell receptors could identify signatures of past pathogen exposure. The T cell repertoires of 670 or so subjects were profiled by immunosequencing and related to cytomegalovirus serostatus. A separate validation cohort of 100 to 150 different subjects was used in addition to the approximately 670-subject first cohort. To predict cytomegalovirus infection status, the study brought together high-throughput TCR immunosequencing, statistical association of individual TCRs with disease status, and machine learning. To study patterns of TCR occurrence, a later analysis re-analyzed previously published TCR beta repertoires from 666 donors and added high-resolution HLA genotyping. Rather than using new phenotypic data, the later analysis identified candidate immune exposures from TCR beta sequences and from how often those sequences occurred across donors. In an earlier analysis of a few hundred of the donors, high-throughput TCR beta sequencing was used to judge whether each TCR beta V gene segment behaved as functional or pseudogenic. Donor age, sex, ethnicity and CMV serostatus were compiled together with the repertoire data. In a later genetic analysis, genome-wide SNP genotypes for about 65% of the roughly 700 donors were used, and that subset was treated as a discovery cohort. All discovery cohort repertoires had been generated using a single sequencing platform. HLA typing covered class I and class II loci at four-digit resolution. Typing coverage varied by locus: roughly 629-640 donors for A, B, C, DRB1 and DQB1; under 550 for DQA1; more than 600 for DPA1; roughly 470 for DPB1. Because of strong linkage in the cohort, four to six DR-DQ haplotypes were treated as single units for association and clustering. On average, 235,054 unique TCR beta nucleotide sequences were sequenced per donor among about 400 genotyped donors of the cohort, with roughly 18% of those sequences being non-productive.

In total, 666 healthy bone marrow donors made up the cohort. At the time of sampling, all cohort members were nominally healthy, though unrecorded immune exposures were likely present. The donor tested CMV seropositive, placing the donor among the approximately 290 seropositive members of the cohort. A peripheral blood sample was provided by each donor, and peripheral blood mononuclear cells were used for TCR beta sequencing. The Qiagen DNeasy Blood Extraction Kit was used to extract genomic DNA from the blood cell samples. Library preparation employed the immunoSEQ multiplex PCR assay. A mixture of 60 forward primers for TCR Vbeta segments and 13 reverse primers for TCR Jbeta segments was used in the multiplex PCR. Amplification of the CDR3 region of rearranged TCR beta genes was performed with a multiplex PCR assay on genomic DNA. On the Illumina HiSeq System, the amplified TCR beta libraries were sequenced as 87-base-pair reads. The published analysis was carried out like this. In a later analysis, roughly 80 million unique TCR beta chains were counted across the roughly 700 repertoires, and approximately 11 million of these chains were shared by at least two donors. Raw reads were error-corrected and collapsed into unique sequences by a nearest-neighbor algorithm in which closely related sequences were merged to remove PCR and sequencing errors. V, D and J gene segments were assigned by aligning CDR3 sequences to IMGT reference sequences. For a sequence to be retained, a match of at least six nucleotides was required to both a V gene segment and a J gene segment. Rearrangements were called productive when the CDR3 lacked stop codons and stayed in frame with V and J; all others were non-productive. Following IMGT convention, CDR3 was defined as the stretch from the second conserved V-encoded cysteine to the conserved J-encoded phenylalanine. The earlier analysis of fewer than 700 of the donors excluded sequences that lacked an unambiguous match to a single V gene segment. An earlier analysis of 587 of the donors classified V segments as functional when productive rearrangements were above 56.7% and as segregating when the standard deviation between donors was above 5%. To diagnose cytomegalovirus status from the catalog of TCR beta chain sequences, a statistical classification framework was built. In a later analysis, V and J genes were assigned by comparing TCR nucleotide sequences against IMGT/GENE-DB human TR gene sequences. Using the TCRdist pipeline, a later analysis assigned CDR3 sequences along with most-parsimonious VDJ recombination scenarios. A later analysis defined each TCR beta chain by its CDR3 amino acid sequence plus V-gene family, and excluded reads lacking a unique V-gene family. In a later analysis, 500 to 650 highly shared, low-generation-probability nucleotide sequences were removed to address suspected cross-contamination and a sequencing artifact. In a later analysis, a clonal expansion index was calculated for each public chain from normalized within-repertoire ranks of inferred template counts. In a later analysis, generation probabilities were computed using a VDJ recombination model fitted to out-of-frame rearrangements, and the results were checked against IGoR. A later analysis scored TCR-TCR, TCR-HLA and TCR-CMV co-occurrence with hypergeometric tests, applying a repertoire-size bias correction to TCR pairs. False discovery rates were estimated in a later analysis by permuting HLA or CMV assignments 20 times. In a later analysis, co-occurring TCRs were grouped using DBSCAN, with TCRdist sequence similarity added in when clustering inside HLA-allele-positive subsets. For co-occurrence clustering, repertoires with fewer than 30,000 or more than 120,000 public chains were excluded, along with five or six repertoires with anomalous nucleotide sharing. TCRdb re-hosts the immuneACCESS table, in-frame sequences only. Its copies lack some clones; in the studies checked, an unresolved V gene accounts for under half of them, and the cause for the rest is not known. The V and J calls and clone size are taken from that table; D and trimming were inferred from the DNA. The sample yields around 140,000 clones; about 84% were counted once. The ten top clones hold approximately 5.6% of the sample.

Details on this clone: It lacks a known antigen. Base qualities are not provided; no much larger clone lies one nucleotide away.

Beyond this particular receptor, the publication reports: A later analysis reported that several top co-occurrence clusters appeared linked to parvovirus B19, influenza, CMV and Epstein-Barr virus. It was suggested by the authors that the approach could potentially be generalized to other disease states and immunological phenotypes. The study gave a list of about 160 TCR beta chains associated with cytomegalovirus. In an earlier analysis of approximately 590 of the donors, most TCR beta V segments were observed in productive rearrangements about 90% or about 30% of the time, broadly matching IMGT annotations. Because some donors lacked HLA typing at each locus, the association tests relied only on the typed subset. When HLA alleles, especially DR and DQ, strongly co-occurred, attributing TCR associations to individual alleles was difficult. In vitro tests confirmed that a few of the cytomegalovirus-associated TCR beta chains recognize cytomegalovirus antigens. In a later analysis, HLA-associated TCR beta chains were found to be more clonally expanded and to have lower generation probabilities than equally common non-associated chains. A later analysis found that most CMV-associated TCR beta chains appeared HLA-restricted, with HLA associations seemingly driven largely by CMV exposure. Correlated functional status among segregating V segments might be attributable to linkage disequilibrium, but an unknown experimental factor could not be ruled out. According to a later analysis, TCR association rates differed among HLA loci, with DRB1 alleles showing the most associated TCRs and HLA-C alleles showing the fewest. In a later genetic analysis, a missense DCLRE1C variant was associated with V-gene and J-gene trimming of TCR beta chains, and the association was replicated in an independent cohort. The sequencing pipeline was judged likely to have produced a cluster of highly shared sequence variants as a technical artifact. The presence/absence analyses assumed that sequencing depth was roughly uniform across donors, and that assumption may not be true. CMV serostatus was the only immune exposure information available for the cohort. Because counts were too low, about 18 rarely observed V segments, including chromosome 9 orphons, were excluded from the earlier analysis of 587 of the donors. In both the original and validation cohorts, the classifier was reported to diagnose cytomegalovirus status with high specificity and sensitivity. Most TCR sequences were observed very rarely across donors, whereas some public TCRs were present in many individuals. A further reported finding was that TCR beta sequences accurately predicted the HLA-A and HLA-B alleles for most subjects in the first cohort. A later analysis associated about 17,000 TCR beta sequences with specific HLA alleles at a false discovery rate of 0.05. A later genetic analysis reported fewer N-insertions in productive TCRs among donors in an Asian-associated ancestry cluster than the roughly 650-donor mean. Only TCR beta chains were sequenced in this cohort, and the absence of alpha or paired-chain data limited detectable features.

The sequenced sample was PBMCs. The sequence was obtained from a middle-aged woman in good health and CMV-seropositive.

This receptor carries the CDR3 CATRREETQYF. The sequenced DNA is TGTGCCACGAGACGGGAAGAGACCCAGTACTTC. The sequence is built from TRBV10-3 and TRBJ2-5; no D segment can be confidently identified. V sheds 10 bases and J sheds 3 bases, leaving 9 bases between their ends. The germline V gene yields ENHRY for CDR1 and SYGVKD for CDR2. Taken from cysteine to phenylalanine, the CDR3 has 11 residues. Of all the DNA, just the CDR3 is kept, 33 bases in frame from base 1.